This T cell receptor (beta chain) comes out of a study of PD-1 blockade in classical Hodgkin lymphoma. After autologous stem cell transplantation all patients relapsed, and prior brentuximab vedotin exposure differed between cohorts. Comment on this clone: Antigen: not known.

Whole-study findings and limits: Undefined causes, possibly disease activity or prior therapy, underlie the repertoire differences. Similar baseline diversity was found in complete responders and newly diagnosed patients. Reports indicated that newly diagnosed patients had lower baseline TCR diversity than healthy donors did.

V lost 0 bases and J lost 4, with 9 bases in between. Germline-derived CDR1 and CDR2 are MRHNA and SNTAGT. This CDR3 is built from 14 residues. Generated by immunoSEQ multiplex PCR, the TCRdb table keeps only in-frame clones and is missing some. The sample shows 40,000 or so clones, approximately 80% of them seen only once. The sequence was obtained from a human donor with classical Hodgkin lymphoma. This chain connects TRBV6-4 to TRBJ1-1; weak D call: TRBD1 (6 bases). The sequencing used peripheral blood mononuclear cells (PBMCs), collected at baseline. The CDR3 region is CASSDSKGVTEAFF. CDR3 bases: TGTGCCAGCAGTGACTCGAAGGGGGTCACTGAAGCTTTCTTT.